One TCR beta chain is described in this entry. This clone was observed a handful of times. What antigen it recognizes has not been identified. No much larger clone is present one base from it, and per-base qualities are unavailable. The data are from a study of control samples from healthy donors and cancer patients (dated by TCRdb to the early 2020s). From its cysteine to its phenylalanine, the CDR3 spans 16 amino acids. Of all the DNA, just the CDR3 is kept, 48 bases in frame from base 1. CDR1 and CDR2 were assigned from the germline V gene (reference sequence) as SEHNR and FQNEAQ. At the junction V is shortened by 4 bases and J by 2 bases; bases outside the gene matches: 6. Libraries were built with the immunoSEQ multiplex PCR assay. Here the immuneACCESS table is served through TCRdb, limited to in-frame sequences with V and J called. Missing clones are a known gap in these copies; in checked studies unresolved V genes cover under half, and the rest lacks a known reason. Recorded for this sample are more than 15,000 clones; approximately 90% of them occurred a single time. The top ten constitute about 9% of the sample.

This TCR was recovered from a woman between 55 and 75 years old with head and neck cancer. The chain joins TRBV7-9 to TRBJ2-2; 8 central bases correspond to TRBD2. Sequenced sample: PBMCs. The CDR3 is CASSSGGGRNTGELFF. The DNA sequence is as follows: TGTGCCAGCAGCTCCGGGGGGGGCAGAAACACCGGGGAGCTGTTTTTT.